These 27 T cell receptor beta chains were sequenced from one sample in a study of T-cell memory formation after mild COVID-19 (dated by TCRdb to 2020 to 2022). Library preparation used 5' RACE. The instrument was an Illumina NovaSeq 6000. TCRdb handled the public reads itself, with Q25 trimming in fastp and clone calling in MiXCR, and kept productive beta chains. Each entry merges the rows of one CDR3 protein and shows their most common DNA and genes. This sample gives almost 250,000 distinct CDR3 sequences in total; approximately 15% of them show up just once. Jointly, the top ten make up 2% to 2.5% of the sample. Sample: PBMCs or a T cell subset sorted from them (not recorded which). The receptors were gathered from an adult woman who had mild COVID-19 (a few samples of this study predate the infection). The sample titles of this study are shuffled in the database, so cell type and time point are left out; the donor was told from shared clones.

The rearrangement uses TRBV15 and TRBJ2-3; perhaps TRBD2 as D (7 bases). CDR3 size: 16 residues. The V end lost 1 base, the J end lost 0 bases, and 11 bases lay between the germline ends. The germline V gene encodes CDR1 LNHNV and CDR2 YYDKDF (reference sequence). The CDR3, as DNA: TGTGCCACCAGCAGAGTGAGGGGGGGGAGCACAGATACGCAGTATTTT. It translates to CATSRVRGGSTDTQYF. The whole variable domain, filled in from reference TRBV15 and TRBJ2-3, reads DAMVIQNPRYQVTQFGKPVTLSCSQTLNHNVMYWYQQKSSQAPKLLFHYYDKDFNNEADTPDNFQSRRPNTSFCFLDIRSPGLGDTAMYLCATSRVRGGSTDTQYFGPGTRLTVL.

This chain joins TRBV12-3 or TRBV12-4 and TRBJ2-7; 7 nucleotides match TRBD2. The V and J ends lost 3 bases and 6 bases, in that order; junction bases with no gene match: 11. This CDR3 region has 15 residues. For the CDR3, the DNA is TGTGCCAGCAGTTTCCCCCCAGTGGGGAGGGTCGAGCAGTACTTC. Translation: CASSFPPVGRVEQYF.

In this sample, this clonotype turned up a few times. V and J are TRBV7-8 and TRBJ1-5; no clear D. V was trimmed by 1 base and J by 0 bases, leaving 10 bases between them. The V gene's germline CDR1 is SGHVS and CDR2 FQNEAQ. The CDR3 spans 16 residues. The CDR3 DNA follows: TGTGCCAGCAGCTTAGGATTTGGGGTTAGCAATCAGCCCCAGCATTTT. It is translated as CASSLGFGVSNQPQHF. The whole variable domain, remainder taken from reference TRBV7-8 and TRBJ1-5, is GAGVSQSPRYKVAKRGQDVALRCDPISGHVSLFWYQQALGQGPEFLTYFQNEAQLDKSGLPSDRFFAERPEGSVSTLKIQRTQQEDSAVYLCASSLGFGVSNQPQHFGDGTRLSIL.

V usage is TRBV5-1 and J usage is TRBJ2-7; perhaps TRBD1 as D (7 bases). V dropped 0 bases and J dropped 2 bases, with 21 bases sitting between them. Germline CDR1 and CDR2: SGHRS and YFSETQ. The CDR3 sequence is 18 residues long. The chain's CDR3 is CASSLELGARGAAYEQYF. CDR3 DNA sequence: TGCGCCAGCAGCTTGGAGTTGGGGGCCAGGGGGGCAGCCTACGAGCAGTACTTC. Variable domain in full (rest from reference TRBV5-1 and TRBJ2-7): KAGVTQTPRYLIKTRGQQVTLSCSPISGHRSVSWYQQTPGQGLQFLFEYFSETQRNKGNFPGRFSGRQFSNSRSEMNVSTLELGDSALYLCASSLELGARGAAYEQYFGPGTRLTVT.

This clonotype showed up many times. V gene TRBV28 combines with J gene TRBJ2-5; possibly TRBD1 or TRBD2 for D (5 bases each). The V gene lost 4 bases and the J gene lost 7 bases, with 10 bases spanning the gap. The CDR3 covers 12 residues. The germline gives CDR1 MDHEN, CDR2 SYDVKM. The CDR3 loop is CASSSGSVTQYF. CDR3 DNA: TGTGCCAGCAGTTCAGGGAGCGTGACCCAGTACTTC.

This clonotype was observed a handful of times. The CDR3 region has the DNA TGTGCCACCAGTGATCCCCGGTTGTTGAGGGGGACCGGGGAGCTGTTTTTT. It codes for CATSDPRLLRGTGELFF. The chain has TRBV24-1 and TRBJ2-2; D may be TRBD1 (6 bases). The V end lost 3 bases, the J end lost 5 bases, and 18 bases lay between the germline ends. There are 17 residues in the CDR3. Germline V gives CDR1 KGHDR, CDR2 SFDVKD.

The chain links TRBV11-2 to TRBJ2-3, with 10 bases identical to TRBD2. V lost 5 bases to trimming and J lost 8 bases; unmatched junction nucleotides: 7. The CDR3 has 14 amino acids. Germline assignment: CDR1 SGHAT and CDR2 FQNNGV. CDR3: CASSAAGGWATQYF. For the CDR3, the DNA is TGTGCCAGCAGCGCAGCGGGGGGGTGGGCTACGCAGTATTTT.

This clonotype was counted between two and nine times. The V and J genes are TRBV6-2 or TRBV6-3 and TRBJ1-2; TRBD1 aligns across 8 bases. V shed 7 bases, J shed 4 bases, and the junction held 8 bases outside the gene matches. CDR1 is MNHEY, CDR2 SVGEGT, per germline. The CDR3 loop spans 14 amino acids. This CDR3 is CASKPGQGTYGYTF. The CDR3 coding sequence is TGTGCCAGCAAGCCCGGACAGGGAACCTATGGCTACACCTTC.

There are many counts of this clonotype. This chain uses TRBV20-1 with TRBJ2-3; 9 positions match TRBD2. The germline CDR1 and CDR2 sequences are DFQATT and SNEGSKA (reference sequence). With 1 base clipped from V and 0 bases from J, the junction kept 2 bases outside the gene matches. The CDR3 spans 15 residues. The CDR3 region is CSARVGTSSTDTQYF. CDR3 bases: TGCAGTGCTAGAGTGGGGACTAGCAGCACAGATACGCAGTATTTT.

This clonotype occurred a few times. The rearrangement uses TRBV5-4 and TRBJ2-3; 10 bases line up with TRBD2. V shed 0 bases, J shed 2 bases, and the junction held 3 bases outside the gene matches. The V gene's germline CDR1 is SGHNT and CDR2 YYREEE (reference sequence). This CDR3 has 16 amino acids. CDR3 loop: CASSLDSGRNTDTQYF. CDR3 nucleotides: TGTGCCAGCAGCTTGGATAGCGGGAGGAACACAGATACGCAGTATTTT.

This rearrangement joins TRBV28 to TRBJ2-1; no reliable D call. CDR1 is MDHEN, CDR2 SYDVKM, per germline. V dropped 11 bases and J dropped 5 bases, with 19 bases sitting between them. The CDR3 length is 14 residues. The CDR3: CASRFGLRHNEQFF. As DNA, the CDR3 is TGTGCCTCCCGCTTCGGGCTTCGACACAATGAGCAGTTCTTC.

There are a few counts of this clonotype. The chain combines TRBV6-5 with TRBJ2-7, with D perhaps TRBD2 (7 bases). V dropped 8 bases and J dropped 2 bases, with 13 bases sitting between them. Germline V CDR1 and CDR2: MNHEY, SVGAGI. The CDR3 spans 13 residues. The DNA of the CDR3 is TGTGCCAGCGGGAGCGGGACAACCTACGAGCAGTACTTC. As protein: CASGSGTTYEQYF.

The table lists this clonotype with a few counts. The chain couples TRBV20-1 to TRBJ1-5; maybe TRBD1 (5 bases). CDR3 size: 14 residues. V lost 1 base, J lost 0 bases, and 7 bases lay in between. Germline CDR1 and CDR2: DFQATT and SNEGSKA (reference sequence). CDR3: CSARVDTSNQPQHF. CDR3 sequence (DNA): TGCAGTGCTAGAGTGGACACTAGCAATCAGCCCCAGCATTTT.

The rearrangement links TRBV7-2 to TRBJ1-1; D gene uncertain. The germline V gene has CDR1 SGHTA and CDR2 FQGNSA. The CDR3 contains 13 residues. The V end lost 4 bases, the J end lost 5 bases, and 11 bases lay between the germline ends. The chain's CDR3 is CASSSQLETEAFF. The CDR3 bases are TGTGCCAGCAGCTCGCAACTGGAGACTGAAGCTTTCTTT.

This clonotype was counted a few times. This chain joins TRBV24-1 and TRBJ2-1; TRBD1 matches 12 bases. CDR1 KGHDR and CDR2 SFDVKD come from the germline V gene. After removal of 3 bases from V and 8 bases from J, the junction contained 4 bases not matched to a gene. The CDR3 is made up of 15 amino acids. In nucleotides, the CDR3 is TGTGCCACCAGTGATGCGGGACAGGGGGCCTATGAGCAGTTCTTC. It encodes CATSDAGQGAYEQFF.

This clonotype has at least ten counts. The V gene is TRBV30, the J gene TRBJ2-1, with 8 positions matching TRBD1. The CDR3 loop spans 15 amino acids. The germline V gene encodes CDR1 GTSNPN and CDR2 SVGIG (reference sequence). Trimming cost V 0 bases and J 7 bases; bases outside gene matches: 8. CDR3 loop: CAWSVPGTGFNEQFF. The DNA for the CDR3 is TGTGCCTGGAGTGTACCAGGGACAGGTTTTAATGAGCAGTTCTTC.

This clonotype was observed a few times. CDR3 in DNA: TGTGCCAGCAGTCCCACGGACGGGCCCCCTGGAGAGCAGTACTTC. Encoded protein: CASSPTDGPPGEQYF. V and J are TRBV6-5 and TRBJ2-7; no clear D gene. The V end was cut by 5 bases, the J end by 7 bases, with 21 bases between. The length of the CDR3 is 15 residues. Germline V gene lookup returns CDR1 MNHEY and CDR2 SVGAGI.

This clonotype was observed a handful of times. In DNA, the CDR3 is TGTGCCAGCAGTGAAGCTGTTAGGACAGGGGATCCCTACGAGCAGTACTTC. It codes for CASSEAVRTGDPYEQYF. The chain links TRBV6-1 to TRBJ2-7; 9 nucleotides line up with TRBD1. Germline CDR1 MNHNS, CDR2 SASEGT. This CDR3 spans 17 amino acids. The V segment lost 0 bases and the J segment 2 bases; nucleotides outside the gene matches: 8.

This clonotype showed up just a few times. CDR3 in amino acids: CASSFGLAGYTQYF. DNA of the CDR3: TGTGCCAGCAGCTTTGGGCTAGCGGGGTATACGCAGTATTTT. J is TRBJ2-3 and V is TRBV7-8, with 9 bases fitting TRBD2. The CDR3 loop spans 14 amino acids. Germline lookup yields CDR1 SGHVS and CDR2 FQNEAQ. V lost 3 bases and J lost 7; bases outside the gene matches: 5.

This clonotype was counted a few times. J is TRBJ1-1 and V is TRBV11-2; 7 bases fit TRBD1. Germline V lookup: CDR1 SGHAT, CDR2 FQNNGV. The CDR3 consists of 14 residues. Losses at the gene ends were 5 bases for V and 3 bases for J; bases not matched to a gene: 6. The CDR3 region is CASSRDRVDTEAFF. The CDR3 coding sequence is TGTGCCAGCAGCCGTGACAGGGTGGACACTGAAGCTTTCTTT.

This clonotype was counted a few times. The rearrangement joins TRBV16 to TRBJ1-2; D is unresolved. The CDR3 runs to 13 residues. The V gene's germline CDR1 is KGHSY and CDR2 FQNENV. V was shortened by 1 base and J by 4 bases, with 7 bases between the two germline ends. The DNA for the CDR3 is TGTGCCAGCAGCCAATTTGCAGCCTATGGCTACACCTTC. Amino acids: CASSQFAAYGYTF.

The genes are TRBV12-3 or TRBV12-4 and TRBJ1-1; weak D call: TRBD1 (5 bases). The ends were cut back, 7 bases at V and 4 bases at J, with 19 bases in the middle. This CDR3 has 15 residues. The CDR3 nucleotides read TGTGCCAGCACTCCCGAGGGGCGGTGGGGCACTGAAGCTTTCTTT. This encodes CASTPEGRWGTEAFF.

This clonotype was seen only a few times. The CDR3 here is CAIRQALGNDGYTF. In DNA, the CDR3 is TGTGCCATCAGACAGGCCTTAGGGAACGATGGCTACACCTTC. The chain joins TRBV10-3 to TRBJ1-2; tentatively, D is TRBD1 (5 bases). The germline V and J ends were trimmed by 6 bases and 6 bases, with 17 bases remaining between them. This CDR3 is 14 amino acids long. Germline CDR1 is ENHRY and CDR2 is SYGVKD.

This clonotype was recorded many times. V is TRBV3-1 and J is TRBJ2-1; a possible D gene is TRBD2 (6 bases). The V end was cut by 5 bases, the J end by 4 bases, with 12 bases between. Per the germline V gene, CDR1 is LGHDT and CDR2 is YNNKEL (reference sequence). CDR3 length: 14 amino acids. This CDR3 is CASSERRGYNEQFF. Written as DNA, the CDR3 is TGTGCCAGCAGCGAGCGGAGGGGTTACAATGAGCAGTTCTTC.

This clonotype was seen more than once but under ten times. This rearrangement joins TRBV6-2 or TRBV6-3 to TRBJ1-5; perhaps TRBD1 as D (5 bases). Germline V gene lookup returns CDR1 MNHEY and CDR2 SVGEGT. This CDR3 region has 18 residues. V lost 2 bases to trimming and J lost 0 bases, with 17 bases between them. CDR3 in amino acids: CASSYPIGHIRSNQPQHF. In DNA form, the CDR3 reads TGTGCCAGCAGTTACCCAATTGGACACATCCGTAGCAATCAGCCCCAGCATTTT.

This clonotype was recorded many times. The chain couples TRBV6-6 to TRBJ1-5; maybe TRBD1 (6 bases). There are 14 residues in the CDR3. Germline CDR1 reads MNHNY; CDR2 reads SVGAGI (reference sequence). Trimming removed 8 bases at V and 4 bases at J, with 15 bases between. The CDR3 protein is CASLGDIRNQPQHF. CDR3 DNA sequence: TGTGCCAGCTTGGGGGACATCCGGAATCAGCCCCAGCATTTT.

This clonotype was detected only a few times. This chain connects TRBV20-1 to TRBJ1-1; TRBD1 matches 10 bases. CDR1 and CDR2 from the germline V gene are DFQATT and SNEGSKA (reference sequence). V lost 3 bases and J lost 1; bases outside the gene matches: 2. This CDR3 contains 14 residues. The CDR3 is CSASRQGANTEAFF. As DNA, the CDR3 is TGCAGTGCTAGTCGACAGGGGGCGAACACTGAAGCTTTCTTT.